This T cell receptor (beta chain) was found in a study of T cell repertoires in cytomegalovirus infection (dated by TCRdb to about 2019). For the wider study: Peptide stimulations targeted recently identified HLA-C-restricted CMV epitopes, whose presentation resists viral immunomodulation, together with well-studied HLA-B-restricted epitopes. Because public TCR beta signatures pointed to carriage of CMV infection together with the matching HLA type, the HLA type of each donor mattered for the analysis. Results and caveats for the whole study, not just this receptor: The ex vivo response was dominated by HLA-C-restricted CMV-specific TCR beta clonotypes, which also provided the single most frequent clonotype in two of eight donors. Cumulative frequency of public TCR beta family members discriminated carriers of CMV infection plus the relevant HLA type in this cohort and an independent approximately 350-donor cohort.

Sequenced on an Illumina HiSeq 1500. TCRdb took the public reads, trimmed them with fastp at Q25, ran MiXCR for clone calling and kept in-frame beta chains. Entries that share a CDR3 protein sequence are merged under the most common genes and DNA. This sample gives about 920,000 distinct CDR3 sequences in total; around 30% of them show up just once. Over 12% of the sample is held by the ten biggest clonotypes. V lost 5 bases and J lost 2 bases; the stretch between them is 7 bases long. As encoded in the germline V gene (reference sequence), CDR1 is SEHNR while CDR2 is FQNEAQ. The CDR3 numbers 12 residues from cysteine through phenylalanine. Only the CDR3 part of the read is kept: 36 bases, read in frame from the first base. This clonotype was seen a few times. Its binding antigen is unknown. Per-nucleotide qualities are absent, and no much larger clonotype sits a single base away. The label giving this sample's treatment or condition can be read as: in vitro stimulation with specific CMV peptide epitopes to enrich CMV-specific T cells.

The origin of this receptor is a human donor in good health (CMV status not recorded). Some clones in this sample may be carry-over from other donors' samples. The material sequenced was cultured CD8+ T cells from PBMCs, taken from culture after CMV antigen stimulation. The chain couples TRBV7-9 to TRBJ2-7; TRBD1 could be the D gene, as 5 bases match. The DNA reads TGTGCCAGCAGCGACAGCGCCTACGAGCAGTACTTC. This gives the protein CASSDSAYEQYF.